These 7 T cell receptor beta chains were all obtained from the same sample, sequenced in a study of control samples from healthy donors and cancer patients. Sequencing used immunoSEQ multiplex PCR; TCRdb keeps in-frame clones, though not all of them. The table has around 76,000 clones, 90% to 95% seen once. Source material: blood. All receptors derive from a woman in her forties in good health.

This chain links TRBV7-9 with TRBJ2-1, with 8 bases that match TRBD2. The V gene end was trimmed by 4 bases and the J gene end by 3 bases; junction bases not matched to a gene: 11. The CDR3 length is 17 residues. Germline CDR1 is SEHNR and CDR2 is FQNEAQ (reference sequence). Here the CDR3 reads CASSSRGSGSGYNEQFF. The CDR3 DNA reads TGTGCCAGCAGCTCCCGAGGGAGCGGGAGTGGCTACAATGAGCAGTTCTTC.

The V call is TRBV7-8, the J call TRBJ2-2, with no clear D. The CDR3 is made up of 15 amino acids. Looked up from germline, CDR1 is SGHVS and CDR2 is FQNEAQ. The V end was cut by 2 bases, the J end by 6 bases, with 13 bases between. The chain's CDR3 is CASSLIVGVAGELFF. DNA for the CDR3: TGTGCCAGCAGCTTAATCGTTGGGGTCGCCGGGGAGCTGTTTTTT.

The rearrangement uses TRBV9 and TRBJ1-3; D remains ambiguous. The V end lost 3 bases, the J end lost 2 bases, and 9 bases lay between the germline ends. The CDR3 is 14 residues long. In germline, CDR1 is SGDLS, CDR2 YYNGEE. CDR3 region: CASSASGAGNTIYF. The CDR3 region has the DNA TGTGCCAGCAGCGCTTCGGGAGCTGGAAACACCATATATTTT. The complete variable domain, with remaining parts taken from reference TRBV9 and TRBJ1-3, reads DSGVTQTPKHLITATGQRVTLRCSPRSGDLSVYWYQQSLDQGLQFLIQYYNGEERAKGNILERFSAQQFPDLHSELNLSSLELGDSALYFCASSASGAGNTIYFGEGSWLTVV.

V is TRBV24-1 and J is TRBJ2-5; TRBD1 might be the D (6 bases). Per germline, CDR1 KGHDR and CDR2 SFDVKD. Trimming stripped 7 bases from V and 1 base from J, with 15 bases between. The CDR3 runs 15 residues. CDR3 sequence: CATSEGTGRQETQYF. CDR3 DNA sequence: TGTGCCACCAGCGAGGGAACAGGGCGCCAAGAGACCCAGTACTTC.

This clone appeared a few times. The rearrangement joins TRBV6-4 to TRBJ2-3; D gene ambiguous. Germline loops: CDR1 MRHNA, CDR2 SNTAGT. V gave up 0 bases and J gave up 0 bases, with 7 bases separating them. CDR3 length: 15 residues. CDR3: CASSDSAGSTDTQYF. Here the CDR3 DNA reads TGTGCCAGCAGTGACTCTGCTGGAAGCACAGATACGCAGTATTTT.

A few counts support this clone. The chain combines TRBV4-3 with TRBJ2-1; D is ambiguous. V lost 1 base to trimming and J lost 6 bases, with 10 bases between them. Germline CDR1 reads LGHNA; CDR2 reads YSLEER. This CDR3 is built from 14 residues. The CDR3 region is CASSQVTVSNEQFF. DNA for the CDR3: TGCGCCAGCAGCCAAGTTACGGTCTCCAATGAGCAGTTCTTC.

This clone was detected once. This chain joins TRBV7-8 and TRBJ1-1; D is ambiguous. Per the germline V gene, CDR1 is SGHVS and CDR2 is FQNEAQ. V shed 1 base and J shed 4 bases, with 7 bases lying between them. This CDR3 has 13 amino acids. CDR3 protein: CASSLVQSTEAFF. The CDR3 nucleotides are TGTGCCAGCAGCTTAGTACAGTCCACTGAAGCTTTCTTT. The variable domain in full, with the rest retrieved from reference TRBV7-8 and TRBJ1-1, is GAGVSQSPRYKVAKRGQDVALRCDPISGHVSLFWYQQALGQGPEFLTYFQNEAQLDKSGLPSDRFFAERPEGSVSTLKIQRTQQEDSAVYLCASSLVQSTEAFFGQGTRLTVV.